This T cell receptor (beta chain) came from a study of CD8 T cells in Susac syndrome. Study-wide results and limits: No clonal expansion appeared among CD4+ T cells in Susac patients.

With regard to this clonotype: Its antigen remains unknown.

The RNA, about 0.5 to 1 ug, was put through reverse transcription using random hexamers. A multiplex approach, immunoSEQ multiplex PCR, amplified TCR beta CDR3 across 54 Vbeta and 13 Jbeta. MiXCR, run by TCRdb on the immunoSEQ multiplex PCR reads, gives a single entry per CDR3 protein. The data hold 71,000 or so distinct CDR3 sequences, with just over 90% observed a single time. Germline V gene sequence: CDR1 GTSNPN, CDR2 SVGIG (reference sequence). V was pared by 0 bases and J by 0 bases, with 6 bases between. The CDR3 spans 14 residues. The sample was CD4+ T cells from PBMCs. The chain recombines TRBV30 with TRBJ1-3, with D uncertain. This sequence originates from a human donor with Susac syndrome. The CDR3 reads CAWSVRLSGNTIYF. In DNA form, the CDR3 reads TGTGCCTGGAGTGTAAGGCTCTCTGGAAACACCATATATTTT.